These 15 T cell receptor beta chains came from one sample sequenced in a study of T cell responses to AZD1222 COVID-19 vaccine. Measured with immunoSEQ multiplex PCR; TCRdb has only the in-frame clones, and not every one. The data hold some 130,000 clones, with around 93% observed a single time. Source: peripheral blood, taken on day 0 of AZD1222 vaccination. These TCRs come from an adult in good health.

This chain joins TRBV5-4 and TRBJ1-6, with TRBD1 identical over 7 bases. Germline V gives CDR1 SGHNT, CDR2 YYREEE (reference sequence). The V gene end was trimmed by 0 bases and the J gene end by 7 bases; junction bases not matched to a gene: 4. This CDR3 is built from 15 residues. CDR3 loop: CASSLASRGNSPLHF. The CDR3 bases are TGTGCCAGCAGCTTGGCCTCCAGGGGGAATTCACCCCTCCACTTT.

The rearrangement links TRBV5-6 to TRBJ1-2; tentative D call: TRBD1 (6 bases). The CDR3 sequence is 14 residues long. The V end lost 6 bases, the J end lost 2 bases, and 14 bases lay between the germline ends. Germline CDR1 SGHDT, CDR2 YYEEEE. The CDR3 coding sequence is TGTGCCAGCAACGAGCTGGACAGAAACTATGGCTACACCTTC. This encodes CASNELDRNYGYTF.

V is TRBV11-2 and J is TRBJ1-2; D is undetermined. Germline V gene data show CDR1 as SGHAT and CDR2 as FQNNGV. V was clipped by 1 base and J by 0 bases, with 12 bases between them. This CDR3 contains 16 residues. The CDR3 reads CASSLVFGFSNYGYTF. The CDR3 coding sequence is TGTGCCAGCAGCTTAGTTTTTGGATTTTCTAACTATGGCTACACCTTC. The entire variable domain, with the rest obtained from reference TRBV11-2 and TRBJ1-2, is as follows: EAGVAQSPRYKIIEKRQSVAFWCNPISGHATLYWYQQILGQGPKLLIQFQNNGVVDDSQLPKDRFSAERLKGVDSTLKIQPAKLEDSAVYLCASSLVFGFSNYGYTFGSGTRLTVV.

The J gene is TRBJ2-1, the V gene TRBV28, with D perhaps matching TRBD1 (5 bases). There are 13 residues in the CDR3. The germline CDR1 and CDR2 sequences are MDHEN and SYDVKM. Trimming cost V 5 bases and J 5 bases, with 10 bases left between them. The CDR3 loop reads CASSVRQNNEQFF. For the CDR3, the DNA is TGTGCCAGCAGTGTAAGACAGAACAATGAGCAGTTCTTC.

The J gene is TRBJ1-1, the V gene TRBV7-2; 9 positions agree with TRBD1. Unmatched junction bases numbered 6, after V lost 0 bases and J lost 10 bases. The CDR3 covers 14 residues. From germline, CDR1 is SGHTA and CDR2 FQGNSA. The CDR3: CASSLAGQGVRAFF. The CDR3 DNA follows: TGTGCCAGCAGCTTAGCGGGACAGGGAGTTCGAGCTTTCTTT.

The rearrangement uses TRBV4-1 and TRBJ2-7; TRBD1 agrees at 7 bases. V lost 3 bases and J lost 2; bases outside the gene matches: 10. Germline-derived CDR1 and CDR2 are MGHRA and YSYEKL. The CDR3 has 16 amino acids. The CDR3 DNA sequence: TGCGCCAGCAGCCATCACTTCGACAGGGCCGCCTACGAGCAGTACTTC. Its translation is CASSHHFDRAAYEQYF.

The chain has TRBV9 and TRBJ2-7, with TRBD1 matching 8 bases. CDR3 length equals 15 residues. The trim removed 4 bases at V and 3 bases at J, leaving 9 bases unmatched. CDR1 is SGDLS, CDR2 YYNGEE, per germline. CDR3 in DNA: TGTGCCAGCAGCCCCCAGGGGGCTCTAGGCTACGAGCAGTACTTC. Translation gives CASSPQGALGYEQYF.

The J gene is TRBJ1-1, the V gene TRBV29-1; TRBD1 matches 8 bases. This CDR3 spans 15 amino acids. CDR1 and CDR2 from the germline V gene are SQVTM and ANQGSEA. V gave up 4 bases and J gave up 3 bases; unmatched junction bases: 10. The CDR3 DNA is TGCAGCGTTGGGTCCCCGGCCAGGGGGCACACTGAAGCTTTCTTT. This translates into CSVGSPARGHTEAFF.

In DNA, the CDR3 is TGTGCCTGTCTGGCAGGTTCTGTTAACACTGAAGCTTTCTTT. It specifies CACLAGSVNTEAFF. The rearrangement uses TRBV30 and TRBJ1-1; no clear D. The germline V gene has CDR1 GTSNPN and CDR2 SVGIG (reference sequence). Trimming took 6 bases from V and 2 from J, leaving 16 bases between them. CDR3 length equals 14 residues.

The CDR3 loop is CASSIRWDQPQHF. In DNA form, the CDR3 reads TGTGCCAGCAGTATTAGGTGGGATCAGCCCCAGCATTTT. The chain recombines TRBV27 with TRBJ1-5; D is ambiguous. CDR3 length: 13 residues. V lost 5 bases, J lost 5 bases, and 10 bases lay in between. Per the germline V gene, CDR1 is MNHEY and CDR2 is SMNVEV (reference sequence).

This CDR3 is CASSPPHGAEQYF. DNA for the CDR3: TGTGCCAGCAGTCCACCGCACGGGGCCGAGCAGTACTTC. The chain recombines TRBV28 with TRBJ2-7, with D possibly called TRBD1 or TRBD2 (5 bases each). Germline values: CDR1 MDHEN, CDR2 SYDVKM. The CDR3 runs 13 residues. Trimming took 5 bases from V and 6 from J, leaving 14 bases between them.

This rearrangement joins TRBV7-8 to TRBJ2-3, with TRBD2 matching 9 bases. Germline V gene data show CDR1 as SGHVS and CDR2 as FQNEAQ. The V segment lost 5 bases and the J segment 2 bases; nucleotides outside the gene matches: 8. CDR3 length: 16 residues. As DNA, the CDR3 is TGTGCCAGCAGCCCCCGCGGGAGGGGAACCACAGATACGCAGTATTTT. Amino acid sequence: CASSPRGRGTTDTQYF. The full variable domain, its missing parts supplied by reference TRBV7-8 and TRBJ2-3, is GAGVSQSPRYKVAKRGQDVALRCDPISGHVSLFWYQQALGQGPEFLTYFQNEAQLDKSGLPSDRFFAERPEGSVSTLKIQRTQQEDSAVYLCASSPRGRGTTDTQYFGPGTRLTVL.

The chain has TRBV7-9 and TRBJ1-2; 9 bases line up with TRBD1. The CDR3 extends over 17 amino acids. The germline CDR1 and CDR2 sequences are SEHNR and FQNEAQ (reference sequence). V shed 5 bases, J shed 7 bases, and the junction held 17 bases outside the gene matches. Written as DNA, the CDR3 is TGTGCCAGCAGCACCAGCAAGGCGGGACAGGGCCCCTCTGGCTACACCTTC. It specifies CASSTSKAGQGPSGYTF.

The CDR3 coding sequence is TGCGCCAGCAGCTTGGGTACAGGGGCGAACACTGAAGCTTTCTTT. Its protein product is CASSLGTGANTEAFF. This rearrangement joins TRBV5-1 to TRBJ1-1; 7 bases are shared with TRBD1. The V and J ends lost 0 bases and 1 base, in that order; junction bases with no gene match: 3. Germline V lookup: CDR1 SGHRS, CDR2 YFSETQ. The CDR3 is 15 amino acids.

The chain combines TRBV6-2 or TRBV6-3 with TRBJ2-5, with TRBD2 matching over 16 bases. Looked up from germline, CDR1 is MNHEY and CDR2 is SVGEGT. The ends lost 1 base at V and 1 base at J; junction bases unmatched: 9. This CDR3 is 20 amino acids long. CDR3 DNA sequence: TGTGCCAGCAGTTACTACCTAGGGACTAGCGGGGGGGCTTCCCAAGAGACCCAGTACTTC. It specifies CASSYYLGTSGGASQETQYF.